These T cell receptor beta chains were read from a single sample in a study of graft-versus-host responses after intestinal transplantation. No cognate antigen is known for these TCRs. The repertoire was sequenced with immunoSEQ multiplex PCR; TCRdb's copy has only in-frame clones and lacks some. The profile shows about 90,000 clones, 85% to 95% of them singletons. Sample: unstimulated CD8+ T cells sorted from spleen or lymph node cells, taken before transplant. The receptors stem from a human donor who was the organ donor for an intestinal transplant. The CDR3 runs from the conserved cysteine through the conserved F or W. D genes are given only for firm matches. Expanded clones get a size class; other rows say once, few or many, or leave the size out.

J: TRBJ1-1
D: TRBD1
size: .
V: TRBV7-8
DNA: TGTGCCAGCAGCTTAGAGCCGGGACAGGGCACTGAAGCTTTCTTT
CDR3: CASSLEPGQGTEAFF

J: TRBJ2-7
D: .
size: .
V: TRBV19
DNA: TGTGCCAGTAGTATTTTCCAGGGTTACGAGCAGTACTTC
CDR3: CASSIFQGYEQYF

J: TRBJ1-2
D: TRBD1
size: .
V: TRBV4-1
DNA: TGCGCCAGCAGACCGGGACAGATCAACTATGGCTACACCTTC
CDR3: CASRPGQINYGYTF

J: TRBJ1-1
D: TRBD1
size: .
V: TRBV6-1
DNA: TGTGCCAGCAGTCCACAGGGGACTGAAGCTTTCTTT
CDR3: CASSPQGTEAFF

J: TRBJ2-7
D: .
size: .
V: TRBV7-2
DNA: TGTGCCAGCAGCCCCGGACTACTAACCTACGAGCAGTACTTC
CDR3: CASSPGLLTYEQYF

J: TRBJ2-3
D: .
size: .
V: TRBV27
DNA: TGTGCCAGCAGTCTACGACAGTCCCGCACAGATACGCAGTATTTT
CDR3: CASSLRQSRTDTQYF

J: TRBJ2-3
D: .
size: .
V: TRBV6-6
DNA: TGTGCCAGCAGTTATGCAGGATCAGATACGCAGTATTTT
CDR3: CASSYAGSDTQYF

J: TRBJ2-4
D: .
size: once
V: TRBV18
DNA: TGTGCCAGCTCACCTAGCGCCCTGGGCAAAAACATTCAGTACTTC
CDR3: CASSPSALGKNIQYF

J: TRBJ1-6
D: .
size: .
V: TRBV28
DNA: TGTGCCAGCACCCTAGGAACATTCTCCTATAATTCACCCCTCCACTTT
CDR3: CASTLGTFSYNSPLHF

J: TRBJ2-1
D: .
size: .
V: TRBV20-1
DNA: TGCAGTGCCGCCACATACAATGAGCAGTTCTTC
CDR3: CSAATYNEQFF

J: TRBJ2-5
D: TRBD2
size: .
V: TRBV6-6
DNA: TGTGCCAGCAGTTACGCGACTAGCGGGAAGGAGACCCAGTACTTC
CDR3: CASSYATSGKETQYF

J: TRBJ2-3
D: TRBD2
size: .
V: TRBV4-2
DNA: TGTGCCAGCAGCCAAGGGGGGGAGGGACTAGCGGGGGCGGCGGTTACGCAGTATTTT
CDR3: CASSQGGEGLAGAAVTQYF

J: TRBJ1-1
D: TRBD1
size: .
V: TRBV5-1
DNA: TGCGCCAGCAGCGCCCACAGGGGGGAAATGAACACTGAAGCTTTCTTT
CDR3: CASSAHRGEMNTEAFF

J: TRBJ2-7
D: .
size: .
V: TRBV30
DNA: TGTGCCTGGAGCCGGGTCTACGAGCAGTACTTC
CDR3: CAWSRVYEQYF

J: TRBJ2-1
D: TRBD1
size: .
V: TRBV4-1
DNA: TGCGCCACCAGCGCCCGCGACAGGGGCAATGAGCAGTTCTTC
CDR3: CATSARDRGNEQFF

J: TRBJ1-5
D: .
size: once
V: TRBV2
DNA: TGTGCCAGCAGTGAAACAGGGCGTGGTGTGCCCCAGCATTTT
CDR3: CASSETGRGVPQHF

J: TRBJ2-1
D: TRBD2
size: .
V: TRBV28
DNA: TGTGCCAGCAGTCCCGGGACTAGCGGGAGAGATCCGTTCTTC
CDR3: CASSPGTSGRDPFF

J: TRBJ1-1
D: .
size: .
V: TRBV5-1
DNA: TGCGCCAGCAGCTTGGCCTCAGACATGAACACTGAAGCTTTCTTT
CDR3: CASSLASDMNTEAFF

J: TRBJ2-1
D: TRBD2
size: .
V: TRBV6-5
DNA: TGTGCCAGCAGTTACTCGAGCCTAGCGGGAGCTACTCAGTTCTTC
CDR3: CASSYSSLAGATQFF

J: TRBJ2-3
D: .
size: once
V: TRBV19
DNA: TGTGCCAGTACCAACGGCGGGGATACGCAGTATTTT
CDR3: CASTNGGDTQYF

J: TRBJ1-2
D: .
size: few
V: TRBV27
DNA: TGTGCCAGCAGTTTCTTCAGGTCAGGGCCCGATGGCTACACCTTC
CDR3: CASSFFRSGPDGYTF

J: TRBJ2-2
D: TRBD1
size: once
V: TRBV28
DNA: TGTGCCAGCAGTTTGGTCGGGACAGGGCCAGAAAAGAACACCGGGGAGCTGTTTTTT
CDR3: CASSLVGTGPEKNTGELFF

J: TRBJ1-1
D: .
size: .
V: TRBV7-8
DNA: TGTGCCAGCAGCCCCGGAACGGAGTCTGCGAGAGCTTTCTTT
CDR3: CASSPGTESARAFF

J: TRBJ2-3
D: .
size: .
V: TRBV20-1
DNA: TGCAGTGTAGCGAGCACAGATACGCAGTATTTT
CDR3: CSVASTDTQYF

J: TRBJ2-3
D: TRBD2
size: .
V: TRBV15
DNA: TGTGCCACCAGCAGAGATGCGGGGGGGCCCGATACGCAGTATTTT
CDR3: CATSRDAGGPDTQYF

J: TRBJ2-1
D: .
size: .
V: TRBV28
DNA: TGTGCCAGCAGTTCCCGGAGTAGCTCCTACAATGAGCAGTTCTTC
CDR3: CASSSRSSSYNEQFF

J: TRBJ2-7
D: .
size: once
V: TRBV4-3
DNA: TGCGCCAGCAGCCAAGATATGAGGAGGGCTAAGTACTTC
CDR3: CASSQDMRRAKYF

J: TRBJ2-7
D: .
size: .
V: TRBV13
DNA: TGTGCCAGCAGCTCCGACCGCAGGGGTAACGAGCAGTACTTC
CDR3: CASSSDRRGNEQYF

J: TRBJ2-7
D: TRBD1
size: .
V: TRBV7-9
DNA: TGTGCCAGCAGCAACGGACAGGGAACTACCTACGAGCAGTACTTC
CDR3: CASSNGQGTTYEQYF

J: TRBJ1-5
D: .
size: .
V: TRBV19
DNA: TGTGCCAGTAGTAGCCAGGTCAATCAGCCCCAGCATTTT
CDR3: CASSSQVNQPQHF

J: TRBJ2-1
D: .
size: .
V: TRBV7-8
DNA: TGTGCCAGCAGCCCCTCCCGGGATCCGGCCTACAATGAGCAGTTCTTC
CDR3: CASSPSRDPAYNEQFF

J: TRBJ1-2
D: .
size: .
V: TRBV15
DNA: TGTGCCACCAGCGGCCTCGGTCGGACAGCGTCCGGCTACACCTTC
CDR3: CATSGLGRTASGYTF